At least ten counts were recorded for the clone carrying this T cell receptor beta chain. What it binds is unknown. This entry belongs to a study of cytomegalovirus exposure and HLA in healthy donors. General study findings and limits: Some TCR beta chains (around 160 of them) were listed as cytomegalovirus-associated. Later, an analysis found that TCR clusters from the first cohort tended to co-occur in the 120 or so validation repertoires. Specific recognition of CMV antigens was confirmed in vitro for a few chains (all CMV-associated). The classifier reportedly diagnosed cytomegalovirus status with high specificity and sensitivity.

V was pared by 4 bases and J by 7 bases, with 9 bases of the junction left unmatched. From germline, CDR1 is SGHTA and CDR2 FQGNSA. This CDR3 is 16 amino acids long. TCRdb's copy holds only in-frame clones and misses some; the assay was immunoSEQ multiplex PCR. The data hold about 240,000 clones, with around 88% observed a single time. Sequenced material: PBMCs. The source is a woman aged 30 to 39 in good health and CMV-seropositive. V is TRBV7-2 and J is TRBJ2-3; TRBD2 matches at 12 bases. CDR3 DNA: TGTGCCAGCAGCTCAGGACTAGCGGGATTACTGAATACGCAGTATTTT. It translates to CASSSGLAGLLNTQYF. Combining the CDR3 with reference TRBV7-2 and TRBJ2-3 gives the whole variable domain GAGVSQSPSNKVTEKGKDVELRCDPISGHTALYWYRQSLGQGLEFLIYFQGNSAPDKSGLPSDRFSAERTGGSVSTLTIQRTQQEDSAVYLCASSSGLAGLLNTQYFGPGTRLTVL.